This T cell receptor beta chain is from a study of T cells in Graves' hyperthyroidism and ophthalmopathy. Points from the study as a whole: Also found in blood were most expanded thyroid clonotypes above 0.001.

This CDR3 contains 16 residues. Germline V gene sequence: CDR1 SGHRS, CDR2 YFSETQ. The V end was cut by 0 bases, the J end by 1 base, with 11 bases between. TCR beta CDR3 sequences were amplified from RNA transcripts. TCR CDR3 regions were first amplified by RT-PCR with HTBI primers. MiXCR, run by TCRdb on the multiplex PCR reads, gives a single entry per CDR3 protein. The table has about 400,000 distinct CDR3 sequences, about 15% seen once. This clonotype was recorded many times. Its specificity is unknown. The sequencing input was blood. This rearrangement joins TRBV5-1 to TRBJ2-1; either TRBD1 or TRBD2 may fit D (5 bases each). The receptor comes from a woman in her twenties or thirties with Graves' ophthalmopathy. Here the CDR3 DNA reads TGCGCCAGCAGCTTGGCCGGGGCGGAATCCTACAATGAGCAGTTCTTC. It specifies CASSLAGAESYNEQFF.